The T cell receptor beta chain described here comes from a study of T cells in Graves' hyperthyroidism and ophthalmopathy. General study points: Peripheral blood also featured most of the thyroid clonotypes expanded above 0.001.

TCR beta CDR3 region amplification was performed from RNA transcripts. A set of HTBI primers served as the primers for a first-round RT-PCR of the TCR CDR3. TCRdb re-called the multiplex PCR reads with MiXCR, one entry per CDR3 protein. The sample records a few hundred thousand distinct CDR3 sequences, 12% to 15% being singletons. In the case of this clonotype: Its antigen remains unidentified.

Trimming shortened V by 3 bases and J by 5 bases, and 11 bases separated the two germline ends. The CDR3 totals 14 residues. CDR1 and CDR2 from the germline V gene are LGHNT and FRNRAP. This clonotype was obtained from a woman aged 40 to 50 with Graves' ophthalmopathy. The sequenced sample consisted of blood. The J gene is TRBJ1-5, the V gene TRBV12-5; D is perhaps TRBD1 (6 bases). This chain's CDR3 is CASGLWGHDQPQHF. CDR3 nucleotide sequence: TGTGCTAGTGGTTTATGGGGGCATGATCAGCCCCAGCATTTT.